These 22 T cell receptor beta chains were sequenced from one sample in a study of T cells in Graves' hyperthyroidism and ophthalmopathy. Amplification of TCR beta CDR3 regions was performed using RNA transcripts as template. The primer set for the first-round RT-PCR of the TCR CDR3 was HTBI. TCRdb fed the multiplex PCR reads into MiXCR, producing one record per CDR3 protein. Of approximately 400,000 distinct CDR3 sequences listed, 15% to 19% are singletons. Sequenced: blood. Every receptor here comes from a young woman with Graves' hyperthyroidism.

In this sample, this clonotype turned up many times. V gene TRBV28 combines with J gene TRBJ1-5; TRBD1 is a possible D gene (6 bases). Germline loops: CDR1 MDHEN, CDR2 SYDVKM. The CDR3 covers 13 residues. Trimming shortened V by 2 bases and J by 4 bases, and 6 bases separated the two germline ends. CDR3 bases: TGTGCCAGCAGTTTAACAGGGAATCAGCCCCAGCATTTT. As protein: CASSLTGNQPQHF. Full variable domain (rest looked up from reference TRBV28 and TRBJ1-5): DVKVTQSSRYLVKRTGEKVFLECVQDMDHENMFWYRQDPGLGLRLIYFSYDVKMKEKGDIPEGYSVSREKKERFSLILESASTNQTSMYLCASSLTGNQPQHFGDGTRLSIL.

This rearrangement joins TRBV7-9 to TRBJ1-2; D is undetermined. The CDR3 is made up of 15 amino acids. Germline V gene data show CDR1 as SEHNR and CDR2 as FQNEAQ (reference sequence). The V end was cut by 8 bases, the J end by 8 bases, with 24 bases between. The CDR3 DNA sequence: TGTGCCAGCGCCCGAGCGAAGGGCCAGGAGGGCGGCTACACCTTC. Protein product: CASARAKGQEGGYTF.

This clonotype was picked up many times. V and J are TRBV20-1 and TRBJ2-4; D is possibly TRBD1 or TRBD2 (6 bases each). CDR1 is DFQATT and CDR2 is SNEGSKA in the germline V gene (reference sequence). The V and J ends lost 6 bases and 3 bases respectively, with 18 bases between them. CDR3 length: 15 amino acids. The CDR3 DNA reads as TGCAGTGCGCCGACAGGCGGAGGGAACAAAAACATTCAGTACTTC. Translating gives CSAPTGGGNKNIQYF.

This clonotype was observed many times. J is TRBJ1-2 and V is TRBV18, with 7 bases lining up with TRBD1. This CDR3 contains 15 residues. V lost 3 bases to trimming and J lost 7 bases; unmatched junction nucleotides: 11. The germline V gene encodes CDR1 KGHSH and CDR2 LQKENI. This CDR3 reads CASSPPTTGTGGYTF. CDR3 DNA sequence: TGTGCCAGCTCACCGCCTACGACAGGGACGGGTGGCTACACCTTC.

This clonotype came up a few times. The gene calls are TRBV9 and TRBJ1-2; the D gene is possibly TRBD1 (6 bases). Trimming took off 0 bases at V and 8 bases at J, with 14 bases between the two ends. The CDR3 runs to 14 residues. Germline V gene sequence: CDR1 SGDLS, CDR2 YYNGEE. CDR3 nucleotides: TGTGCCAGCAGCGTAGGTCGGGGGGCGCGAGGCTACACCTTC. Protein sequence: CASSVGRGARGYTF.

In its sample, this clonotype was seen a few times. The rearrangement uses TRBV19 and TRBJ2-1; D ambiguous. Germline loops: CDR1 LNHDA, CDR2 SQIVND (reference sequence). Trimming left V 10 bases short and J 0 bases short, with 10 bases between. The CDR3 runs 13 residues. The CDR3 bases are TGTGCCATCGGACCTGGCTCCTACAATGAGCAGTTCTTC. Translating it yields CAIGPGSYNEQFF.

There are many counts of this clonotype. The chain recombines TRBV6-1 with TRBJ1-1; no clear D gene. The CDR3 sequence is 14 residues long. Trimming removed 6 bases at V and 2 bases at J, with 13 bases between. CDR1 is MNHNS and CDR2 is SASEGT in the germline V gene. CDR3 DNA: TGTGCCAGCAGGACGGGCCCAGGAAACACTGAAGCTTTCTTT. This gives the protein CASRTGPGNTEAFF.

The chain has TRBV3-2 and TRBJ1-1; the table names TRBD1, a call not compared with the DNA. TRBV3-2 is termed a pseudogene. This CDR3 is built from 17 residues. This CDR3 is CASSQTWTGRRNTEAFF. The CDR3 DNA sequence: TGTGCCAGCAGCCAGACTTGGACAGGCCGGCGGAACACTGAAGCTTTCTTT.

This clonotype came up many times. The CDR3 sequence: CASSDTNTGELFF. CDR3 DNA: TGTGCCAGCAGTGACACCAACACCGGGGAGCTGTTTTTT. The V call is TRBV28, the J call TRBJ2-2; D unclear. Germline V gene sequence: CDR1 MDHEN, CDR2 SYDVKM. This CDR3 spans 13 amino acids. The V gene lost 5 bases and the J gene lost 2 bases, with 6 bases spanning the gap.

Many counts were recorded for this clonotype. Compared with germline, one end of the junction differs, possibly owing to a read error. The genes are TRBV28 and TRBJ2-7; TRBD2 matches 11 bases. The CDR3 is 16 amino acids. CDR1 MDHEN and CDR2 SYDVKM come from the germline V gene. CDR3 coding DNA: TGTGCCAGCACTTTAAGTGGGACTAGCGGTTTCTACGAGCAGTACTTC. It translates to CASTLSGTSGFYEQYF.

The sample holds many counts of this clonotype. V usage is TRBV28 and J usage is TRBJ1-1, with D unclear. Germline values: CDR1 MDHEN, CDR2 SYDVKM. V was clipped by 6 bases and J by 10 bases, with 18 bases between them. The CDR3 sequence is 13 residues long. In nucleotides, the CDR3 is TGTGCCAGCAGCCCCCCGACGCCCCCCGGAGCTTTCTTT. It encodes CASSPPTPPGAFF.

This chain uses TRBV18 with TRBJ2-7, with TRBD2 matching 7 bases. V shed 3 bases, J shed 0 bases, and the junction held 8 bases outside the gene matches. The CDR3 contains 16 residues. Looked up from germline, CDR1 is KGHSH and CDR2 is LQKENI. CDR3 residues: CASSPGSGGGSYEQYF. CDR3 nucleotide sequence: TGTGCCAGCTCACCGGGTTCGGGAGGTGGCTCCTACGAGCAGTACTTC.

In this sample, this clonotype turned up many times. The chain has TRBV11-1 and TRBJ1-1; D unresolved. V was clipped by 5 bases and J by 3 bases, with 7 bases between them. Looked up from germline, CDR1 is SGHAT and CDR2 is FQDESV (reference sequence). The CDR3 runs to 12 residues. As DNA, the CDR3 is TGTGCCAGCAGCCGCCTTGACACTGAAGCTTTCTTT. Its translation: CASSRLDTEAFF.

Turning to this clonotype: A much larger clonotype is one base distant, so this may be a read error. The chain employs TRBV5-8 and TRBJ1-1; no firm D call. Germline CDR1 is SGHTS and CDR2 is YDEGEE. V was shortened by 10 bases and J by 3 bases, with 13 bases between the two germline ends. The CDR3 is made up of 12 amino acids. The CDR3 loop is CAGCQSYTEAFF. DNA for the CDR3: TGTGCCGGCTGCCAAAGCTACACTGAAGCTTTCTTT.

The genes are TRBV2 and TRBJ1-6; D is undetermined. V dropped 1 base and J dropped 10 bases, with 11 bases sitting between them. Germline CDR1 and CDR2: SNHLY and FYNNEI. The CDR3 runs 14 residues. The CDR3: CASSEGQRSSPLHF. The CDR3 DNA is TGTGCCAGCAGTGAAGGGCAGAGAAGCTCACCCCTCCACTTT. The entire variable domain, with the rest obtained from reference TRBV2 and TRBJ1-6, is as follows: EPEVTQTPSHQVTQMGQEVILRCVPISNHLYFYWYRQILGQKVEFLVSFYNNEISEKSEIFDDQFSVERPDGSNFTLKIRSTKLEDSAMYFCASSEGQRSSPLHFGNGTRLTVT.

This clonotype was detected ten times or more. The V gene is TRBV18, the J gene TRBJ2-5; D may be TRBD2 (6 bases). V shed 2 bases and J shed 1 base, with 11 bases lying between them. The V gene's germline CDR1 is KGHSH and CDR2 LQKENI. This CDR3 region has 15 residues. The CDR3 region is CASSPFAGPQETQYF. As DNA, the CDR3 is TGTGCCAGCTCACCATTTGCGGGGCCCCAAGAGACCCAGTACTTC.

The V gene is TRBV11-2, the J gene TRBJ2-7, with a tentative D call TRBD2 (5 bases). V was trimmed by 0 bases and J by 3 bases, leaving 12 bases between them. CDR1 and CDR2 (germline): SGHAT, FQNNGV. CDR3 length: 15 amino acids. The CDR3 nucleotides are TGTGCCAGCAGCTTAGATCGGGAATCGTACTACGAGCAGTACTTC. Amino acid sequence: CASSLDRESYYEQYF.

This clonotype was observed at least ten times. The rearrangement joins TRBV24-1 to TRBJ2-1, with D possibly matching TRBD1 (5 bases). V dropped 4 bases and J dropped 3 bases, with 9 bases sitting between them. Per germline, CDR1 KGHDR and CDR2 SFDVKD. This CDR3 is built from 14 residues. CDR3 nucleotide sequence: TGTGCCACCAGTGACCCGACAGACTACAATGAGCAGTTCTTC. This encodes CATSDPTDYNEQFF.

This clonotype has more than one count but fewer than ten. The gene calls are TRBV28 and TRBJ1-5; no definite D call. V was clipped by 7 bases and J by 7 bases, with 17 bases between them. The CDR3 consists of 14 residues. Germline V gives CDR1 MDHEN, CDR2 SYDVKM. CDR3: CASIPPGSGQPQHF. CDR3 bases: TGTGCCAGCATCCCACCCGGTTCTGGACAGCCCCAGCATTTT. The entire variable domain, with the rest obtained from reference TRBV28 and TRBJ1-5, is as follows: DVKVTQSSRYLVKRTGEKVFLECVQDMDHENMFWYRQDPGLGLRLIYFSYDVKMKEKGDIPEGYSVSREKKERFSLILESASTNQTSMYLCASIPPGSGQPQHFGDGTRLSIL.

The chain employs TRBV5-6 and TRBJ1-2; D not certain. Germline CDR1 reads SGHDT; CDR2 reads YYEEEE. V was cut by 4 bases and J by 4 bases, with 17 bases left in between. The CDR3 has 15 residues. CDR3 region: CASSPSWGLSYGYTF. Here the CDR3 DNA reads TGTGCCAGCAGCCCCTCGTGGGGATTGAGCTATGGCTACACCTTC.

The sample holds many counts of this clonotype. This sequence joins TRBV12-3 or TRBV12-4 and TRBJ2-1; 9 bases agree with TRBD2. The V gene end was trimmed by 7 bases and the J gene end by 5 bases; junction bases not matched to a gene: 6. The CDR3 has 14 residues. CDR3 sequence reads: CASNPGLANNEQFF. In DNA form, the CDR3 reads TGTGCCAGCAATCCGGGACTAGCCAACAATGAGCAGTTCTTC.

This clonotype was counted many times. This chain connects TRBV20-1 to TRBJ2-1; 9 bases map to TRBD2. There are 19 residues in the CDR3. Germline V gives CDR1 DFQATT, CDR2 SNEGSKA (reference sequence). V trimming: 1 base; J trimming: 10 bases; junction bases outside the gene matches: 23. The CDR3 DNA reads TGCAGTGCTAGAGCCGGGACTCCCTTTTCGGCGGGAGGGCTAGAGGAGCAGTTCTTC. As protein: CSARAGTPFSAGGLEEQFF.